A selection of T cell receptor beta chains follows, all from one sample in a study of shared clonotypes between healthy human individuals. Only in-frame clones appear in the TCRdb table, and some are missing; sequencing was by immunoSEQ multiplex PCR. This sample yields under 650,000 clones, of which roughly 95% are seen a single time; about 0.057% belongs to the top ten. Sequenced sample: naive CD4+ T cells sorted from blood. All receptors derive from a woman aged 30 to 39 in good health. Both conserved end residues are part of each CDR3. A D gene is named only where the DNA matches it firmly. Rows give clone size only sometimes, using once, few, many, or a class for an expanded clone.

>.|TRBV28|.|TRBJ2-7
TGTGCCAGCAGTTTTAATGCCGGGAGCTCCTACGAGCAGTACTTC
CASSFNAGSSYEQYF
>TRBD2|TRBV2|.|TRBJ2-7
TGTGCCAGCAGTGTCCCGGCCAGGGCACCGACTAGCGGGATCCGTCGCGAGCAGTACTTC
CASSVPARAPTSGIRREQYF
>.|TRBV18|.|TRBJ2-2
TGTGCCAGCTCATCGGGGACACCTCCCACCGGGGAGCTGTTTTTT
CASSSGTPPTGELFF
>.|TRBV27|.|TRBJ2-7
TGTGCCAGCAGTACCCAGGGACCGATCAGTCGGCAGTACTTC
CASSTQGPISRQYF
>.|TRBV6-5|once|TRBJ2-7
TGTGCCAGCAGTTACTCAGGCCAGGCGCGGCTCGAGCAGTACTTC
CASSYSGQARLEQYF
>TRBD2|TRBV18|.|TRBJ2-6
TGTGCCAGCTCAAAAAACACCCCGGGAGGGGGACGCTCTGGGGCCAACGTCCTGACTTTC
CASSKNTPGGGRSGANVLTF
>.|TRBV6-5|.|TRBJ1-4
TGTGCCAGCAGTCCACGGGGGGGGGATGAAAAACTGTTTTTT
CASSPRGGDEKLFF
>.|TRBV5-4|.|TRBJ2-7
TGTGCCAGCAGCTTAAGAGTTAGTGACGAGCAGTACTTC
CASSLRVSDEQYF
>.|TRBV27|.|TRBJ1-4
TGTGCCAGCAGTTTATCCAGTCTGGGAAAACTGTTTTTT
CASSLSSLGKLFF
>.|TRBV11-2|.|TRBJ1-3
TGTGCCAGCAGCCCCCGGGGCATCTCTGGAAACACCATATATTTT
CASSPRGISGNTIYF
>.|TRBV6-5|.|TRBJ1-1
TGTGCCAGCAGCCCACAAGGGGGGGTAAACACTGAAGCTTTCTTT
CASSPQGGVNTEAFF
>.|TRBV19|.|TRBJ2-7
TGTGCCAGTAGTGAATGGACCGCCGCGGGGTACGAGCAGTACTTC
CASSEWTAAGYEQYF
>.|TRBV28|.|TRBJ2-5
TGTGCCAGCAGTTTCCGACAGCCCCAAGAGACCCAGTACTTC
CASSFRQPQETQYF
>.|TRBV18|once|TRBJ2-3
TGTGCCAGCTCACCGATTTTAGGGACGACAGATACGCAGTATTTT
CASSPILGTTDTQYF
>TRBD2|TRBV9|.|TRBJ2-1
TGTGCCAGCAGCGGCCCGGGACTAGCGGCCTACAATGAGCAGTTCTTC
CASSGPGLAAYNEQFF
>.|TRBV5-1|.|TRBJ2-3
TGCGCCAGCAGCCATGACAAAGGGACAGATACGCAGTATTTT
CASSHDKGTDTQYF
>TRBD1|TRBV6-5|.|TRBJ1-2
TGTGCCAGCAGACAGACAGGGAGTCACTATGGCTACACCTTC
CASRQTGSHYGYTF
>TRBD2|TRBV5-1|.|TRBJ2-2
TGCGCCAGCAGCTCGGGCGGGAGTAACACCGGGGAGCTGTTTTTT
CASSSGGSNTGELFF
>TRBD1|TRBV10-3|.|TRBJ1-6
TGTGCCATCACCCAGCTGGGACAGGGGAGGTCACCCCTCCACTTT
CAITQLGQGRSPLHF
>TRBD2|TRBV28|once|TRBJ2-7
TGTGCCAGCAGTGTCCCCCTCGGGGCGGGAGAATCATCCTACGAGCAGTACTTC
CASSVPLGAGESSYEQYF